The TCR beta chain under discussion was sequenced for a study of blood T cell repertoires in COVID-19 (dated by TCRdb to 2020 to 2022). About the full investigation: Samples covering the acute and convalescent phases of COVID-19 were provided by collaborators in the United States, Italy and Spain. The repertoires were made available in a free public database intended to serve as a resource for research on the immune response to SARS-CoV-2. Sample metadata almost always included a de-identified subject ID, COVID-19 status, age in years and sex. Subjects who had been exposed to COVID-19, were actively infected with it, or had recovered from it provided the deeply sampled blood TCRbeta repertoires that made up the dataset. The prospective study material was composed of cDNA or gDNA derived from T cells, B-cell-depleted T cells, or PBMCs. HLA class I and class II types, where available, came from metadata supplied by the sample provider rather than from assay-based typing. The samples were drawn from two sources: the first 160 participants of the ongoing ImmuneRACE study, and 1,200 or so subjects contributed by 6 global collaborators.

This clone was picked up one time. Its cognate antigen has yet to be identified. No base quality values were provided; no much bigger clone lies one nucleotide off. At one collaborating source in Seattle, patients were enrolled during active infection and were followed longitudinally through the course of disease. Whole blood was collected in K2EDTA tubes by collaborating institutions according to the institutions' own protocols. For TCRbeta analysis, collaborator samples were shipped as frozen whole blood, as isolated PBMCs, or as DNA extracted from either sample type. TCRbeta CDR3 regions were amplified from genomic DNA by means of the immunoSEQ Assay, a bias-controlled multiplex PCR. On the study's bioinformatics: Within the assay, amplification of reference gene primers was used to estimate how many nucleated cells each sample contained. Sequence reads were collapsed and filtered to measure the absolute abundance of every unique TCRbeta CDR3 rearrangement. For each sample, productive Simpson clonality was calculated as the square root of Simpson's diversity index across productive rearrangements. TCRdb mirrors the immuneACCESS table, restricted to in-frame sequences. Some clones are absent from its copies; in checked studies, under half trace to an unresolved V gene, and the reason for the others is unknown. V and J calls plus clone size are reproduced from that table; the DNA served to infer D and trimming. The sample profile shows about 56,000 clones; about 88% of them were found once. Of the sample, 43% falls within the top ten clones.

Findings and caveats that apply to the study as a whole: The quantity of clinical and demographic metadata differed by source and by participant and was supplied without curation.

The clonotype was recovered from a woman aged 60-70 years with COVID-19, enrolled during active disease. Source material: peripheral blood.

The sequenced DNA: TGCGCCAGCAGCTTGGATGGCAGTTGGGGCCAGCCCCAGCATTTT. Translated, it reads CASSLDGSWGQPQHF. The V gene is TRBV5-1 and the J gene is TRBJ1-5; a weak D assignment points to TRBD1 (5 bases agree). Measured from the cysteine to the phenylalanine, the CDR3 is 15 residues long. Of the read, only the CDR3 DNA is kept; its 45 bases are in frame from base 1. A distance of 14 bases separates the germline ends of V and J, which lose 0 bases and 7 bases respectively. CDR1 and CDR2, per the germline V gene, are SGHRS and YFSETQ.